The 15 T cell receptor beta chains presented below share a single source sample, sequenced in a study of vaccination and CD4 T cells after COVID-19. Noted treatment: roughly ten-day PBMC culture with coronavirus spike peptide pools or control peptides (ViraFEST assay). Oncomine TCR Beta short-read sequencing was applied to DNA from cultured CD4+ T cells. TCRdb called the PCR reads again in MiXCR, with one record for every CDR3 protein. Here the sample spans roughly 22,000 distinct CDR3 sequences, about three fifths being singletons. These receptors lack a known antigen. The specimen was CD4+ T cells from blood, cultured in vitro. The receptors were sampled from a human donor who had recovered from COVID-19.

V is TRBV7-9 and J is TRBJ2-1, with D possibly TRBD2 on 6 matching bases. Germline V gene data show CDR1 as SEHNR and CDR2 as FQNEAQ (reference sequence). The germline V and J ends were trimmed by 1 base and 10 bases, with 17 bases remaining between them. CDR3 size: 15 residues. The CDR3 loop reads CASSLVAGLGSEQFF. The CDR3 DNA sequence: TGTGCCAGCAGCTTAGTTGCGGGATTGGGATCCGAGCAGTTCTTC.

The rearrangement joins TRBV6-1 to TRBJ2-3; maybe TRBD1 (6 bases). Germline V CDR1 and CDR2: MNHNS, SASEGT. This CDR3 spans 14 amino acids. Trimming pared 7 bases from V and 3 bases from J, leaving 14 bases between. This CDR3 is CASKTGSETDTQYF. The CDR3 DNA sequence: TGTGCCAGCAAAACAGGGAGTGAGACAGATACGCAGTATTTT.

As to this clonotype: Because the CDR3 is missing its conserved closing phenylalanine or tryptophan, this is likely a read error. This rearrangement joins TRBV12-3 or TRBV12-4 to TRBJ2-3; D is ambiguous. V was trimmed by 4 bases and J by 6 bases, leaving 5 bases between them. The length of the CDR3 is 11 residues. For the CDR3, the DNA is TGTGCCAGCAGTTATTACGATACGCAGTATTCT. This codes for CASSYYDTQYS.

The chain is built from TRBV6-2 or TRBV6-3 and TRBJ1-6, with D possibly matching TRBD1 (5 bases). Germline CDR1 is MNHEY and CDR2 is SVGEGT. The CDR3 has 14 residues. Trimming shortened V by 7 bases and J by 7 bases, and 14 bases separated the two germline ends. The CDR3 spells CASTQGTLNSPLHF. The CDR3 DNA reads as TGTGCCAGCACCCAAGGGACGCTCAATTCACCCCTCCACTTT.

This clonotype was counted between two and nine times. The chain links TRBV4-1 to TRBJ2-5, with 8 bases that match TRBD1. V was pared by 0 bases and J by 4 bases, with 10 bases of the junction left unmatched. Germline-derived CDR1 and CDR2 are MGHRA and YSYEKL. The CDR3 extends over 17 amino acids. The CDR3 loop reads CASSQEAPGQERETQYF. The DNA for the CDR3 is TGCGCCAGCAGCCAAGAGGCCCCGGGACAGGAGAGAGAGACCCAGTACTTC.

The rearrangement uses TRBV20-1 and TRBJ2-3; D unresolved. Germline loops: CDR1 DFQATT, CDR2 SNEGSKA (reference sequence). The V gene lost 6 bases and the J gene lost 8 bases, with 9 bases spanning the gap. The CDR3 spans 10 residues. The CDR3 region is CSAPPVTQYF. CDR3 nucleotide sequence: TGCAGTGCCCCCCCAGTTACGCAGTATTTT.

V gene TRBV15 combines with J gene TRBJ2-5; 12 nucleotides match TRBD1. V lost 1 base to trimming and J lost 4 bases; unmatched junction nucleotides: 7. The CDR3 is 17 residues long. CDR1 is LNHNV, CDR2 YYDKDF, per germline (reference sequence). This CDR3 reads CATSRGGTGGSGETQYF. DNA for the CDR3: TGTGCCACCAGCAGAGGCGGGACAGGGGGCTCGGGAGAGACCCAGTACTTC. Full variable domain (remainder filled in from reference TRBV15 and TRBJ2-5): DAMVIQNPRYQVTQFGKPVTLSCSQTLNHNVMYWYQQKSSQAPKLLFHYYDKDFNNEADTPDNFQSRRPNTSFCFLDIRSPGLGDTAMYLCATSRGGTGGSGETQYFGPGTRLLVL.

The chain's CDR3 is CASSLQDPSGNTIYF. In DNA, the CDR3 is TGTGCCAGCTCACTGCAGGACCCCTCTGGAAACACCATATATTTT. The chain uses TRBV18 and TRBJ1-3; unclear D gene. This CDR3 comprises 15 residues. Trimming removed 4 bases at V and 0 bases at J, with 10 bases between. Germline CDR1 and CDR2: KGHSH and LQKENI.

The CDR3 protein is CATSGTSYNEQFF. CDR3 nucleotides: TGTGCCACCAGCGGGACCTCCTACAATGAGCAGTTCTTC. The V call is TRBV27, the J call TRBJ2-1; 7 nucleotides line up with TRBD2. The germline CDR1 and CDR2 sequences are MNHEY and SMNVEV (reference sequence). The length of the CDR3 is 13 residues. V shed 10 bases and J 0 bases; nucleotides not matched to a gene: 3.

V gene TRBV6-2 or TRBV6-3 combines with J gene TRBJ1-5; no definite D call. The germline V gene encodes CDR1 MNHEY and CDR2 SVGEGT. The length of the CDR3 is 12 residues. V was cut by 8 bases and J by 9 bases, with 14 bases left in between. In nucleotides, the CDR3 is TGTGCCAGCCACGTTGGCCTGGGGCCCCAGCATTTT. It encodes CASHVGLGPQHF.

In nucleotides, the CDR3 is TGTGCCACCAGTGACCTCCTACCGGGGTACACCGGGGAGCTGTTTTTT. Amino acid sequence: CATSDLLPGYTGELFF. The chain is built from TRBV24-1 and TRBJ2-2, with D tentatively TRBD2 (5 bases). CDR3 length: 16 amino acids. Trimming removed 4 bases at V and 3 bases at J, with 14 bases between. Germline V gene data show CDR1 as KGHDR and CDR2 as SFDVKD.

J is TRBJ2-7 and V is TRBV27; D is perhaps TRBD1 (6 bases). This CDR3 has 12 residues. V lost 8 bases, J lost 3 bases, and 11 bases lay in between. CDR1 and CDR2 from the germline V gene are MNHEY and SMNVEV (reference sequence). This CDR3 is CASQDRYYEQYF. The CDR3 region has the DNA TGTGCCAGCCAGGACAGATACTACGAGCAGTACTTC.

The chain is built from TRBV29-1 and TRBJ2-5; TRBD2 aligns across 12 bases. Germline V lookup: CDR1 SQVTM, CDR2 ANQGSEA. This CDR3 comprises 15 residues. Losses at the gene ends were 7 bases for V and 2 bases for J; bases not matched to a gene: 8. The CDR3 DNA reads as TGCAGCGCCAATCCTAGCGGGAGGGAACAAGAGACCCAGTACTTC. Translation: CSANPSGREQETQYF.

The rearrangement joins TRBV7-2 to TRBJ1-6; D perhaps matches TRBD1 (6 bases). Trimming cost V 5 bases and J 8 bases, with 10 bases left between them. The CDR3 sequence is 13 residues long. Germline assignment: CDR1 SGHTA and CDR2 FQGNSA. The CDR3 spells CASSANRDSPLHF. CDR3 DNA: TGTGCCAGCAGCGCGAACAGGGATTCACCCCTCCACTTT. Complete variable domain (other parts from reference TRBV7-2 and TRBJ1-6): GAGVSQSPSNKVTEKGKDVELRCDPISGHTALYWYRQSLGQGLEFLIYFQGNSAPDKSGLPSDRFSAERTGGSVSTLTIQRTQQEDSAVYLCASSANRDSPLHFGNGTRLTVT.

The table lists this clonotype with a count of one. The V call is TRBV24-1, the J call TRBJ1-4; no clear D. Trimming stripped 2 bases from V and 8 bases from J, with 11 bases between. This CDR3 contains 14 residues. The germline V gene has CDR1 KGHDR and CDR2 SFDVKD. CDR3 sequence reads: CATSDSGLGEKLFF. The CDR3 nucleotides are TGTGCCACCAGTGATTCAGGTTTGGGGGAAAAACTGTTTTTT.